This TCR beta chain was sequenced for a study of blood T cell repertoires in COVID-19. Repertoires were generated with immunoSEQ multiplex PCR, while TCRdb's copy carries only in-frame clones and drops some. This sample has about 200,000 clones; approximately 88% occur once, and the top ten carry around 8%. Germline assignment: CDR1 SGHRS and CDR2 YFSETQ. After removal of 2 bases from V and 8 bases from J, the junction contained 9 bases not matched to a gene. The CDR3 consists of 16 residues. The age range of participants was about 18 to 95 years, with residence in about two dozen US areas. The sample consisted of PBMCs or T cells enriched from blood (not recorded which). The receptor comes from a woman under 30 who had recovered from COVID-19. J is TRBJ1-6 and V is TRBV5-1; 8 nucleotides match TRBD1. The CDR3 here is CASSLERTGKDSPLHF. The CDR3 coding sequence is TGCGCCAGCAGCTTAGAACGGACAGGGAAAGATTCACCCCTCCACTTT.